This record covers a single TCR beta chain. The target antigen is unknown. The second PCR ran about 6 to 12 cycles with a sample-barcoded 5' primer and J-beta primers. A single record per CDR3 protein comes from TCRdb applying MiXCR to the 5' RACE reads. The repertoire holds hundreds of thousands of distinct CDR3 sequences, with 58% as singletons. This sample is drawn from a study of blood T cells in healthy people across ages. General study results and limits: Significant beta diversity loss was already apparent by age 40, declining roughly linearly. Expanded clonotype changes were possibly confounded by unknown donor CMV status. Unsorted PBMCs prevented conclusive naive versus antigen-experienced comparison.

The sequenced sample was blood. This clonotype was sampled from a man in his fifties or sixties in good health.

CDR3 sequence (DNA): TGTGCCAGCGGACAAGTAAGGCAGTTCTTC. Translated: CASGQVRQFF. The rearrangement joins TRBV12-3 or TRBV12-4 to TRBJ2-1; D possibly corresponds to TRBD1 (5 bases). The length of the CDR3 is 10 residues. Trimming cost V 8 bases and J 12 bases, with 11 bases left between them.